The clone carrying this T cell receptor (beta chain) was recorded once. The antigen remains undetermined. Data came from immunoSEQ multiplex PCR; TCRdb stores just in-frame clones and leaves some out. The data show 90,000 to 100,000 clones, around nine tenths seen once. The data are from a study of T cell responses to AZD1222 COVID-19 vaccine. General study results and limits: Females made up more of the donors, who were largely white British, and clonal diversity may have come out too low.

Trimming took off 2 bases at V and 7 bases at J, with 15 bases between the two ends. In germline, CDR1 is MNHNS, CDR2 SASEGT. The CDR3 loop spans 15 amino acids. The rearrangement uses TRBV6-1 and TRBJ2-1; D remains ambiguous. This receptor was identified in an adult who received the AZD1222 COVID-19 vaccine. Material: peripheral blood, obtained 28 days after the second AZD1222 dose. CDR3 DNA: TGTGCCAGCAGTGAAAGTAGGATTCGGATTAATGAGCAGTTCTTC. Amino acids: CASSESRIRINEQFF.